Included here is one T cell receptor (beta chain) sequence, with context. Its antigen remains unknown. The source of the sample is a study of Ad26.COV2.S vaccination and SARS-CoV-2 variants. Study-wide background: Each vaccinee took Ad26.COV2.S intramuscularly, once or twice 56 days apart.

General study points: The TCR breadth and depth analyses may have produced an underestimate of total T cell responses. Placebo recipients and vaccine recipients were similar in non-spike TCR breadth. The breadth of spike-specific CD8+ and CD4+ T cell responses after vaccination was reportedly substantial.

This CDR3 is 18 amino acids long. V was pared by 1 base and J by 2 bases, with 19 bases between. The germline CDR1 and CDR2 sequences are LNHDA and SQIVND (reference sequence). Method: immunoSEQ multiplex PCR; TCRdb's copy keeps in-frame clones and lacks some. The sample consists of more than 300,000 clones, more than 70% of them appearing once. The treatment was: 15 to 20 received Ad26.COV2.S at low or high dose, single or two shots; roughly five received placebo; per-sample allocation not given. Collection of the samples took place on day 63 after the first injection of vaccine or placebo. This specimen was peripheral blood, taken in a trial of Ad26.COV2.S vaccine versus placebo. V is TRBV19 and J is TRBJ2-3; the D gene is possibly TRBD1 (5 bases). The TCR was taken from a person aged 18 to 59 who received the Ad26.COV2.S COVID-19 vaccine or a placebo. The CDR3 region is CASSIALYDSRNTDTQYF. CDR3 nucleotides: TGTGCCAGTAGTATAGCCCTGTACGACAGCCGCAACACAGATACGCAGTATTTT.